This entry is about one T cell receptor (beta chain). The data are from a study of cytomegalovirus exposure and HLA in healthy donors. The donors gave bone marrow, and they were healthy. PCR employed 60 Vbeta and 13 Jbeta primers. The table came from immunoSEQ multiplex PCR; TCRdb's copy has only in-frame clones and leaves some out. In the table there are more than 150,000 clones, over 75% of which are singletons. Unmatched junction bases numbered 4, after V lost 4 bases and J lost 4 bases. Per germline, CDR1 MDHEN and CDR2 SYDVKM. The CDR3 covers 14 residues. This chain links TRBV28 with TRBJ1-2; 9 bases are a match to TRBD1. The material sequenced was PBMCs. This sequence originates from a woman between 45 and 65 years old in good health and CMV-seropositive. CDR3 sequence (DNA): TGTGCCAGCAGTTCGGGACAGGGACTCTATGGCTACACCTTC. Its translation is CASSSGQGLYGYTF.